One sample yielded the 25 T cell receptor beta chains listed below, sequenced in a study of siplizumab effects on memory and regulatory T cells. Assay: immunoSEQ multiplex PCR; the TCRdb copy retains only in-frame clones and omits some. Of about 91,000 clones in the sample, roughly 96% are singletons; the top ten hold roughly 0.031%. What was sequenced was naive CD4+ T cells sorted from blood. These receptors all stem from a human donor in good health.

The chain recombines TRBV7-8 with TRBJ1-1; the match to TRBD1 covers 7 bases. Trimming at V came to 2 bases and at J to 5 bases, leaving 2 bases not matched to a gene. There are 13 residues in the CDR3. In germline, CDR1 is SGHVS, CDR2 FQNEAQ. In DNA form, the CDR3 reads TGTGCCAGCAGCTTACAGGGGGGTACTGAAGCTTTCTTT. This codes for CASSLQGGTEAFF.

This rearrangement joins TRBV5-5 to TRBJ1-2; 8 bases map to TRBD1. Germline CDR1 reads SGHKS; CDR2 reads YYEKEE (reference sequence). Unmatched junction bases numbered 11, after V lost 6 bases and J lost 4 bases. The CDR3 is made up of 15 amino acids. This chain's CDR3 is CASNIQGGTLYGYTF. The CDR3, as DNA: TGTGCCAGCAACATACAGGGGGGAACCCTCTATGGCTACACCTTC.

The J gene is TRBJ2-7, the V gene TRBV27; D gene unclear. Between the trimmed V and J ends, which lost 0 bases and 4 bases, there was a span of 7 bases. Germline V CDR1 and CDR2: MNHEY, SMNVEV (reference sequence). There are 13 residues in the CDR3. The CDR3, as DNA: TGTGCCAGCAGTTTATCGAAGGGTTACGAGCAGTACTTC. It codes for CASSLSKGYEQYF.

The CDR3 DNA reads TGTGCCACCAACCTGTTTGGCAACTACGAGCAGTACTTC. This codes for CATNLFGNYEQYF. The genes are TRBV6-1 and TRBJ2-7, with no clear D. V gave up 10 bases and J gave up 3 bases, with 16 bases separating them. The CDR3 length is 13 residues. CDR1 is MNHNS and CDR2 is SASEGT in the germline V gene.

The chain carries TRBV7-2 and TRBJ1-2; 7 bases are a match to TRBD1. V shed 9 bases and J 0 bases; nucleotides not matched to a gene: 10. Germline loops: CDR1 SGHTA, CDR2 FQGNSA. The CDR3 extends over 15 amino acids. The CDR3 here is CASRNTGATNYGYTF. CDR3 in DNA: TGTGCCAGTCGAAATACAGGGGCCACTAACTATGGCTACACCTTC.

This clone came up once. The DNA of the CDR3 is TGTGCCAGCAGTCGGACAGGGGATTCACCCCTCCACTTT. Encoded protein: CASSRTGDSPLHF. The rearrangement uses TRBV6-1 and TRBJ1-6; 9 positions agree with TRBD1. The CDR3 length is 13 residues. Trimming removed 5 bases from V and 8 bases from J; junction bases left unmatched: 1. Germline V lookup: CDR1 MNHNS, CDR2 SASEGT.

The chain employs TRBV5-5 and TRBJ2-7; D is perhaps TRBD1 (6 bases). With 5 bases removed from V and 4 bases from J, the gap between germline ends came to 10 bases. The CDR3 runs to 12 residues. Per the germline V gene, CDR1 is SGHKS and CDR2 is YYEKEE (reference sequence). The CDR3 DNA sequence: TGTGCCAGCAGTCAGAGGGGGTACGAGCAGTACTTC. Translation: CASSQRGYEQYF.

This chain connects TRBV5-1 to TRBJ2-7; no clear D. The germline V gene encodes CDR1 SGHRS and CDR2 YFSETQ. V was trimmed by 0 bases and J by 1 base, leaving 5 bases between them. CDR3 size: 13 residues. This chain's CDR3 is CASSLAASYEQYF. As DNA, the CDR3 is TGCGCCAGCAGCTTGGCCGCGTCCTACGAGCAGTACTTC.

The chain has TRBV5-1 and TRBJ2-3; D unclear. The CDR3 is 13 residues long. V was shortened by 6 bases and J by 4 bases, with 12 bases between the two germline ends. Germline CDR1 reads SGHRS; CDR2 reads YFSETQ. CDR3 in DNA: TGCGCCAGCACCCTGGACGGTGCAGATACGCAGTATTTT. Residues: CASTLDGADTQYF.

The chain recombines TRBV19 with TRBJ2-1; D remains unclear. Per germline, CDR1 LNHDA and CDR2 SQIVND (reference sequence). Trimming removed 6 bases from V and 3 bases from J, with 9 bases in between. CDR3 length: 13 residues. CDR3 coding DNA: TGTGCCAGTAGAGATCGACACTACAATGAGCAGTTCTTC. This encodes CASRDRHYNEQFF.

The chain combines TRBV15 with TRBJ2-1, with TRBD2 as a possible D gene (5 bases). The V gene's germline CDR1 is LNHNV and CDR2 YYDKDF (reference sequence). This CDR3 has 16 residues. The V end was cut by 8 bases, the J end by 5 bases, with 22 bases between. The CDR3 is CATVPGDSGIDNEQFF. In nucleotides, the CDR3 is TGTGCCACCGTGCCCGGAGACTCCGGGATTGACAATGAGCAGTTCTTC.

The chain recombines TRBV19 with TRBJ1-6, with unresolved D. V was pared by 5 bases and J by 5 bases, with 16 bases between. There are 16 residues in the CDR3. Germline V gene lookup returns CDR1 LNHDA and CDR2 SQIVND (reference sequence). For the CDR3, the DNA is TGTGCCAGTAGTTTAAGGTTGGGCCGCAATAATTCACCCCTCCACTTT. Protein sequence: CASSLRLGRNNSPLHF.

The rearrangement joins TRBV19 to TRBJ2-1, with 11 bases fitting TRBD1. This CDR3 contains 17 residues. CDR1 and CDR2 (germline): LNHDA, SQIVND (reference sequence). Trimming removed 9 bases from V and 0 bases from J; junction bases left unmatched: 10. CDR3 in amino acids: CASRGQGAPSSYNEQFF. The CDR3 bases are TGTGCCAGCAGAGGACAGGGGGCCCCTAGCTCCTACAATGAGCAGTTCTTC.

The chain uses TRBV10-3 and TRBJ1-1; D perhaps matches TRBD1 (5 bases). Germline CDR1 and CDR2: ENHRY and SYGVKD. The CDR3 covers 14 residues. V lost 0 bases and J lost 8, with 13 bases in between. The CDR3: CAISESEQVGEAFF. The CDR3, as DNA: TGTGCCATCAGTGAGTCGGAACAGGTCGGGGAAGCTTTCTTT.

The chain links TRBV5-1 to TRBJ1-6; D not resolved. This CDR3 has 16 amino acids. Trimming removed 4 bases at V and 4 bases at J, with 15 bases between. Germline V gene data show CDR1 as SGHRS and CDR2 as YFSETQ. CDR3 region: CASSRGGQEYNSPLHF. In nucleotides, the CDR3 is TGCGCCAGCAGCCGGGGAGGGCAGGAGTATAATTCACCCCTCCACTTT. Full variable domain (remainder filled in from reference TRBV5-1 and TRBJ1-6): KAGVTQTPRYLIKTRGQQVTLSCSPISGHRSVSWYQQTPGQGLQFLFEYFSETQRNKGNFPGRFSGRQFSNSRSEMNVSTLELGDSALYLCASSRGGQEYNSPLHFGNGTRLTVT.

The chain employs TRBV9 and TRBJ2-7; the D is unclear. Germline V gene lookup returns CDR1 SGDLS and CDR2 YYNGEE. Trimming stripped 4 bases from V and 2 bases from J, with 16 bases between. The CDR3 runs to 15 residues. The CDR3 DNA is TGTGCCAGCAGCCCGAGTGGGCAGCCCGCCTACGAGCAGTACTTC. Translated: CASSPSGQPAYEQYF.

The chain employs TRBV18 and TRBJ1-5; 7 nucleotides match TRBD1. This CDR3 region has 16 residues. Per germline, CDR1 KGHSH and CDR2 LQKENI. V was pared by 5 bases and J by 2 bases, with 9 bases of the junction left unmatched. CDR3 in amino acids: CASSTSPDRGNQPQHF. The CDR3 DNA reads as TGTGCCAGCTCAACCTCACCCGACAGGGGCAATCAGCCCCAGCATTTT.

This chain links TRBV7-9 with TRBJ1-2; tentative D call: TRBD1 (5 bases). CDR1 SEHNR and CDR2 FQNEAQ come from the germline V gene (reference sequence). V lost 5 bases and J lost 1, with 8 bases in between. This CDR3 comprises 13 residues. The CDR3 region is CASSEQVNYGYTF. The CDR3, as DNA: TGTGCCAGCAGCGAACAGGTTAACTATGGCTACACCTTC.

This clone appeared a few times. The chain links TRBV19 to TRBJ1-6; no clear D. The V end lost 2 bases, the J end lost 6 bases, and 8 bases lay between the germline ends. This CDR3 contains 14 residues. The V gene's germline CDR1 is LNHDA and CDR2 SQIVND (reference sequence). CDR3 protein: CASSITGGNSPLHF. The CDR3 DNA sequence: TGTGCCAGTAGTATAACGGGCGGTAATTCACCCCTCCACTTT.

J is TRBJ1-4 and V is TRBV15; 7 bases fit TRBD1. The CDR3 spans 15 residues. Germline trimming cut 3 bases from V and 0 bases from J; bases unmatched to any gene: 1. Germline CDR1 LNHNV, CDR2 YYDKDF (reference sequence). The CDR3 loop is CATSRTGTTNEKLFF. The CDR3 bases are TGTGCCACCAGCAGGACAGGGACAACTAATGAAAAACTGTTTTTT.

The genes are TRBV5-4 and TRBJ2-5; the match to TRBD2 covers 10 bases. The CDR3 has 15 residues. Germline assignment: CDR1 SGHNT and CDR2 YYREEE (reference sequence). V was clipped by 4 bases and J by 1 base; unmatched bases: 4. This CDR3 reads CASSGVAGGQETQYF. The CDR3 nucleotides are TGTGCCAGCAGCGGGGTAGCGGGGGGCCAAGAGACCCAGTACTTC.

V is TRBV5-4 and J is TRBJ2-2; no clear D gene. CDR1 SGHNT and CDR2 YYREEE come from the germline V gene (reference sequence). V was trimmed by 0 bases and J by 6 bases, leaving 9 bases between them. The CDR3 extends over 14 amino acids. The CDR3 DNA is TGTGCCAGCAGCTTGGTTGACTTATCCGGGGAGCTGTTTTTT. Its translation: CASSLVDLSGELFF.

This clone is a singleton in its sample. Written as DNA, the CDR3 is TGTGCCAGCAGTTTTGACGAGGGGGAAGCTTTCTTT. As protein: CASSFDEGEAFF. J is TRBJ1-1 and V is TRBV28; a weak D match, TRBD1 (5 bases). The CDR3 runs 12 residues. Deletions cut 3 bases from V and 8 bases from J, with 10 bases between. From germline, CDR1 is MDHEN and CDR2 SYDVKM. The whole variable domain, filled in from reference TRBV28 and TRBJ1-1, reads DVKVTQSSRYLVKRTGEKVFLECVQDMDHENMFWYRQDPGLGLRLIYFSYDVKMKEKGDIPEGYSVSREKKERFSLILESASTNQTSMYLCASSFDEGEAFFGQGTRLTVV.

The chain carries TRBV10-3 and TRBJ2-3; 9 nucleotides line up with TRBD1. Germline trimming cut 11 bases from V and 1 base from J; bases unmatched to any gene: 10. This CDR3 spans 15 amino acids. CDR1 is ENHRY and CDR2 is SYGVKD in the germline V gene. The CDR3 region has the DNA TGTGCCGTTAGGGACAGGGTCCTCCGCACAGATACGCAGTATTTT. Its protein product is CAVRDRVLRTDTQYF.

V gene TRBV6-5 combines with J gene TRBJ1-1; D unclear. Germline-derived CDR1 and CDR2 are MNHEY and SVGAGI. CDR3 size: 11 residues. Trimming took 7 bases from V and 1 from J, leaving 4 bases between them. CDR3 sequence reads: CASKENTEAFF. The CDR3 bases are TGTGCCAGCAAGGAGAACACTGAAGCTTTCTTT.